One sample yielded the 4 T cell receptor beta chains listed below, sequenced in a study of CD8 T cells in Susac syndrome. A quantity of about 0.5 to 1 ug RNA underwent reverse transcription using random hexamers. TCRdb ran MiXCR on the immunoSEQ multiplex PCR reads and lists one entry per CDR3 protein. The sample has 160,000 or so distinct CDR3 sequences; around 95% are singletons. The sample comprised CD8+ T cells from PBMCs. The receptors come from a human donor with multiple sclerosis.

The chain joins TRBV29-1 to TRBJ2-1, with D possibly being TRBD2 (6 bases). The V end was cut by 1 base, the J end by 6 bases, with 13 bases between. From germline, CDR1 is SQVTM and CDR2 ANQGSEA. The CDR3 is 14 amino acids. CDR3 DNA: TGCAGCGTTGAAGTCGGCGGGGCCGCCAATGAGCAGTTCTTC. This codes for CSVEVGGAANEQFF.

The chain uses TRBV12-5 and TRBJ2-3, with D maybe TRBD1 (6 bases). Germline values: CDR1 LGHNT, CDR2 FRNRAP. V lost 9 bases, J lost 4 bases, and 11 bases lay in between. The CDR3 covers 12 residues. CDR3 region: CASLEGADTQYF. The CDR3 DNA follows: TGTGCTAGCCTCGAGGGGGCAGATACGCAGTATTTT.

The chain combines TRBV5-1 with TRBJ2-7; D is perhaps TRBD2 (6 bases). Trimming pared 3 bases from V and 4 bases from J, leaving 17 bases between. Germline-derived CDR1 and CDR2 are SGHRS and YFSETQ. The CDR3 runs to 15 residues. Written as DNA, the CDR3 is TGCGCCAGCAGCTCCCCCGAAGGGACTCCTTACGAGCAGTACGTC. Translating it yields CASSSPEGTPYEQYV.

This clonotype was counted a few times. The chain has TRBV4-1 and TRBJ2-2, with TRBD2 matching over 8 bases. This CDR3 contains 17 residues. After removal of 1 base from V and 3 bases from J, the junction contained 7 bases not matched to a gene. Germline CDR1 reads MGHRA; CDR2 reads YSYEKL. Written as DNA, the CDR3 is TGCGCCAGCAGCCAAGGACGGGGGGGACCCGACACCGGGGAGCTGTTTTTT. Translated, it gives CASSQGRGGPDTGELFF.